A few counts support the clone carrying this T cell receptor beta chain. In the original processing: Estimation of nucleated cell counts was performed using reference gene primer amplification. Sequencing was performed with immunoSEQ multiplex PCR; in TCRdb, only in-frame clones are kept and a portion is missing. The V and J calls and the clone size are those of that table, but D and trimming were determined from the DNA. The sample carries 150,000 to 200,000 clones, around nine tenths recorded once. Germline CDR1 is SGDLS and CDR2 is YYNGEE. The CDR3 runs 16 residues. J lost 5 bases, V lost 3 bases, and 12 bases had no gene match. The record originates from a study of blood T cell repertoires in COVID-19. Overall study: Both acute and convalescent COVID-19 samples were obtained from the United States, Italy and Spain. T cells, B-cell-depleted T cells, or PBMCs provided the cDNA or gDNA that served as material.

This chain connects TRBV9 to TRBJ1-2; 8 nucleotides line up with TRBD1. The TCR originated in a human donor in a cohort sampled during active COVID-19. Sequencing input: peripheral blood. The CDR3 DNA follows: TGTGCCAGCAGCGAGACCCCAACAGGGGGTGGGTATGGCTACACCTTC. Its translation is CASSETPTGGGYGYTF.